Presented here are 15 T cell receptor beta chains from one specimen sequenced in a study of OX40 agonist ivuxolimab in advanced cancers. The repertoire was sequenced with immunoSEQ multiplex PCR; TCRdb's copy has only in-frame clones and lacks some. The data contain around 84,000 clones, about 80% of them seen just once; the ten biggest clones take up more than 0.5%. The sample consisted of CD4+ or CD8+ T cells sorted from blood, taken in a trial of the OX40 agonist ivuxolimab. These receptors all come from an adult with an advanced solid tumor such as melanoma, head and neck, liver or kidney cancer.

V is TRBV28 and J is TRBJ2-7, with 12 bases lining up with TRBD2. V shed 2 bases, J shed 2 bases, and the junction held 1 base outside the gene matches. CDR1 is MDHEN and CDR2 is SYDVKM in the germline V gene. This CDR3 is 15 amino acids long. The CDR3, as DNA: TGTGCCAGCAGTTTACTAGCGGGAGGGCCCTACGAGCAGTACTTC. This codes for CASSLLAGGPYEQYF.

The sample holds a few counts of this clone. V gene TRBV19 combines with J gene TRBJ1-5; D remains unclear. Per germline, CDR1 LNHDA and CDR2 SQIVND (reference sequence). Deletions cut 7 bases from V and 7 bases from J, with 17 bases between. CDR3 length: 14 amino acids. The CDR3 nucleotides are TGTGCCAGTATCGATGCGGGGAGAGGGCAGCCCCAGCATTTT. Protein product: CASIDAGRGQPQHF.

The CDR3 reads CASSLAVSTDTQYF. The CDR3 DNA is TGTGCCAGCAGTTTAGCGGTGAGCACAGATACGCAGTATTTT. V is TRBV27 and J is TRBJ2-3; D gene unclear. Germline lookup yields CDR1 MNHEY and CDR2 SMNVEV (reference sequence). Trimming took off 2 bases at V and 0 bases at J, with 6 bases between the two ends. CDR3 length: 14 amino acids.

The J gene is TRBJ1-2, the V gene TRBV19, with D maybe TRBD1 (5 bases). CDR1 is LNHDA, CDR2 SQIVND, per germline (reference sequence). Trimming pared 3 bases from V and 2 bases from J, leaving 7 bases between. This CDR3 has 13 amino acids. The CDR3 DNA reads as TGTGCCAGTAGTATTGACAGAAACTATGGCTACACCTTC. Translating gives CASSIDRNYGYTF.

The J gene is TRBJ1-1, the V gene TRBV9; D gene unclear. The germline CDR1 and CDR2 sequences are SGDLS and YYNGEE. V lost 2 bases and J lost 1, with 6 bases in between. The CDR3 length is 13 residues. The chain's CDR3 is CASSVQENTEAFF. DNA for the CDR3: TGTGCCAGCAGCGTCCAGGAGAACACTGAAGCTTTCTTT.

In nucleotides, the CDR3 is TGTGCCAGCAGCTCCCGACAGGGCCCTGGGCACACTGAAGCTTTCTTT. Protein: CASSSRQGPGHTEAFF. V and J are TRBV9 and TRBJ1-1; 7 bases are a match to TRBD1. After removal of 4 bases from V and 3 bases from J, the junction contained 12 bases not matched to a gene. The CDR3 has 16 amino acids. Germline values: CDR1 SGDLS, CDR2 YYNGEE.

This clone appeared a single time. The chain has TRBV28 and TRBJ2-5; 9 bases align to TRBD1. CDR3 length: 14 amino acids. From germline, CDR1 is MDHEN and CDR2 SYDVKM. With V trimmed by 5 bases and J by 5 bases, 6 bases remained unmatched. The CDR3 nucleotides are TGTGCCAGCAGTGCGAGGACAGGGGCCGAGACCCAGTACTTC. Protein product: CASSARTGAETQYF.

The V call is TRBV7-6, the J call TRBJ2-5; TRBD2 agrees at 8 bases. CDR3 length: 18 amino acids. Germline V CDR1 and CDR2: SGHVS, FNYEAQ. V lost 1 base to trimming and J lost 7 bases; unmatched junction nucleotides: 17. This CDR3 reads CASSLEPGGDLIWVTQYF. CDR3 coding DNA: TGTGCCAGCAGCTTAGAACCCGGGGGGGACCTGATTTGGGTGACCCAGTACTTC.

The chain couples TRBV6-5 to TRBJ1-5, with D perhaps TRBD1 (5 bases). Germline CDR1 is MNHEY and CDR2 is SVGAGI. The CDR3 length is 14 residues. V lost 6 bases, J lost 0 bases, and 9 bases lay in between. Here the CDR3 reads CASRRGYSNQPQHF. The CDR3 DNA reads TGTGCCAGCAGGCGGGGCTATAGCAATCAGCCCCAGCATTTT.

This chain links TRBV30 with TRBJ2-5; D is uncertain. This CDR3 contains 11 residues. Trimming stripped 0 bases from V and 5 bases from J, with 4 bases between. CDR1 and CDR2 (germline): GTSNPN, SVGIG (reference sequence). The CDR3 DNA reads TGTGCCTGGAGTGTTGGGGAGACCCAGTACTTC. Protein sequence: CAWSVGETQYF.

The V and J genes are TRBV2 and TRBJ2-5; D might be TRBD2 (6 bases). Per the germline V gene, CDR1 is SNHLY and CDR2 is FYNNEI. There are 13 residues in the CDR3. The ends were cut back, 7 bases at V and 2 bases at J, with 11 bases in the middle. The CDR3 DNA reads TGTGCCAGCACGCGGGGTGCACAAGAGACCCAGTACTTC. Translation gives CASTRGAQETQYF. Full variable domain (outside the CDR3, taken from reference TRBV2 and TRBJ2-5): EPEVTQTPSHQVTQMGQEVILRCVPISNHLYFYWYRQILGQKVEFLVSFYNNEISEKSEIFDDQFSVERPDGSNFTLKIRSTKLEDSAMYFCASTRGAQETQYFGPGTRLLVL.

This clone occurred once. The rearrangement joins TRBV5-1 to TRBJ1-1; 7 nucleotides align to TRBD1. Trimming cost V 2 bases and J 1 base; bases outside gene matches: 11. Germline V gene data show CDR1 as SGHRS and CDR2 as YFSETQ. The CDR3 is 17 amino acids. The CDR3 reads CASSFNPREGANTEAFF. The CDR3 coding sequence is TGCGCCAGCAGCTTTAATCCAAGGGAGGGGGCGAACACTGAAGCTTTCTTT.

The J gene is TRBJ2-2, the V gene TRBV5-1; D unresolved. Germline V gene data show CDR1 as SGHRS and CDR2 as YFSETQ. This CDR3 contains 14 residues. V lost 4 bases and J 6 bases, leaving 13 bases between the germline ends. CDR3 nucleotides: TGCGCCAGCAGCCTGGACCCCGCGGCCGGGGAGCTGTTTTTT. Protein product: CASSLDPAAGELFF.

The J gene is TRBJ2-3, the V gene TRBV27; a weak D match, TRBD1 (6 bases). The V gene lost 1 base and the J gene lost 2 bases, with 10 bases spanning the gap. The CDR3 sequence is 15 residues long. CDR1 is MNHEY and CDR2 is SMNVEV in the germline V gene (reference sequence). The CDR3 loop is CASSLFGQPTDTQYF. The CDR3 DNA reads TGTGCCAGCAGTTTATTCGGACAGCCCACAGATACGCAGTATTTT.

The chain has TRBV4-2 and TRBJ1-4; D may be TRBD1 (6 bases). The CDR3 has 14 residues. Germline V gene lookup returns CDR1 LGHNA and CDR2 YNFKEQ. With 3 bases removed from V and 4 bases from J, the gap between germline ends came to 9 bases. In DNA, the CDR3 is TGTGCCAGCAGCCATCAGGACAGTAATGAAAAACTGTTTTTT. Protein product: CASSHQDSNEKLFF.